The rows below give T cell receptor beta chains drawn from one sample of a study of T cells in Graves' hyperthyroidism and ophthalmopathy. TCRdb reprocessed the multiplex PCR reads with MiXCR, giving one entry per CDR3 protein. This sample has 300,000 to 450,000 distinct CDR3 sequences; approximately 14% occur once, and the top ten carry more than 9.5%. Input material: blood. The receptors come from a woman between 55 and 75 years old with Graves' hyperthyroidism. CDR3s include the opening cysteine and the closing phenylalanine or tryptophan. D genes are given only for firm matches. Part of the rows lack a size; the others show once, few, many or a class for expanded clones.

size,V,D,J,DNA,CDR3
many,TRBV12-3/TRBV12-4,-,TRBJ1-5,TGTGCCAGCAGTCCCTTCGGGAGGGGAAGCAATCAGCCCCAGCATTTT,CASSPFGRGSNQPQHF
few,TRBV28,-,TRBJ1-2,TGTGCCAGCCTTGCCCCAGGGGCGAACTATGGCTACACCTTC,CASLAPGANYGYTF
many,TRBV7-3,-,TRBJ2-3,TGTGCCAGCAGCCTAAATCGGGGGGATACGCAGTATTTT,CASSLNRGDTQYF
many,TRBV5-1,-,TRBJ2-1,TGCGCCAGCCGAGTCGGGCGGGGTGAGCAGTTCTTC,CASRVGRGEQFF
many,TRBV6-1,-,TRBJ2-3,TGTGCCAGCAGTCGCGCGGGTGGAGATACGCAGTATTTT,CASSRAGGDTQYF
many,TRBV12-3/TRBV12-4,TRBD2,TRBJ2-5,TGTGCCAGCAGTGTGGGAATCGGGAGGGCCGGTGAGACCCAGTACTTC,CASSVGIGRAGETQYF
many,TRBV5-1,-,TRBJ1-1,TGCGCCAGCAGCTTGGAAATAGACACTGAAGCTTTCTTT,CASSLEIDTEAFF
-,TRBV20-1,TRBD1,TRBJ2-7,TGCAGTGCTTTGACAGGGAGTAGCTACGAGCAGTACTTC,CSALTGSSYEQYF
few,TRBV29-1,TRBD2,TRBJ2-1,TGCAGCGTTGAATTCGGCGGGAGCGCTACTTACAATGAGCAGTTCTTC,CSVEFGGSATYNEQFF
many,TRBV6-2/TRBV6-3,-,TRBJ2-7,TGTGCCAGCAGCTCCGGGGGCCCCTACGAGCAGTACTTC,CASSSGGPYEQYF
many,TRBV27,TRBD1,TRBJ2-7,TGTGCCAGCAGAGACAGGGACAGGAAGCAGTACTTC,CASRDRDRKQYF
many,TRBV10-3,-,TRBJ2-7,TGTGCCATCCGAGGGCAGGGACGTCACTACGAGCAGTACTTC,CAIRGQGRHYEQYF
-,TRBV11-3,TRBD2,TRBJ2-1,TGTGCCAGCAGCTCTAGACGGGAGGATGAGCAGTTCTTC,CASSSRREDEQFF
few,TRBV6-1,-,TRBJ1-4,TGTGCCAGCAGCGGCGGCAGGGGTCGTAATGAAAAACTGTTTTTT,CASSGGRGRNEKLFF
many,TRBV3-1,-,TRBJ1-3,TGTGCCAGCAGCCAAGAGGGGGCGGCCATATATTTT,CASSQEGAAIYF
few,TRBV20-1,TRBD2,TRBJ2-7,TGCAGTGCTATAAGCGGGAGGACTCGAGGACTCTACTACGAGCAGTACTTC,CSAISGRTRGLYYEQYF
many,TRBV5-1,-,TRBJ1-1,TGCGCCAGCCGCCTTTGGGCCGGGAACACTGAAGCTTTCTTT,CASRLWAGNTEAFF
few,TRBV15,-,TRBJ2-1,TGTGCCACCAGCAGCTTCGCGGCGTACTACAATGAGCAGTTCTTC,CATSSFAAYYNEQFF
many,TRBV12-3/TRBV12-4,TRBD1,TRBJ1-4,TGTGCCAGCAGGACAGGGGGAACAGCTAATGAAAAACTGTTTTTT,CASRTGGTANEKLFF
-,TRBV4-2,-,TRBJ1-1,TGTGCCAGCAGCACTGACGGGGGGGGCTCGGCTGAAGCTTTCTTT,CASSTDGGGSAEAFF
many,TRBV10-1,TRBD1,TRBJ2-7,TGCGCCAGCAGTGAGAGGGGCGGACAGGGGTCCGCGAAGGACGAGCAGTACTTC,CASSERGGQGSAKDEQYF
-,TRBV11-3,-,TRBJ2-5,TGTGCCAGCAACCAAGCCCCGGTGAGGGACGGAGAGACCCAGTACTTC,CASNQAPVRDGETQYF
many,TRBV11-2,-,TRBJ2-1,TGTGCCAGCAGCCCCTCTCGCAGGGATGAGCAGTTCTTC,CASSPSRRDEQFF
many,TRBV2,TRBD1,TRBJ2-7,TGTGCCAGCAGTGGCGGACAGGGGTTTGAGCAGTACTTC,CASSGGQGFEQYF
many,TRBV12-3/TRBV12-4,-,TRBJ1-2,TGTGCCAGCAGTTTAGTAGGGTCGTTTCACTATGGCTACACCTTC,CASSLVGSFHYGYTF
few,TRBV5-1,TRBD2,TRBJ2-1,TGCGCCAGCAGCCCCCGGGAGGGCCGCTACAATGAGCAGTTCTTC,CASSPREGRYNEQFF
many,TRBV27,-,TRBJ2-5,TGTGCCAGCAAGGTGGTCGGGGGACGAGAGACCCAGTACTTC,CASKVVGGRETQYF
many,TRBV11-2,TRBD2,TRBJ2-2,TGTGCCAGCAGCCCAGGGACTAGCGGGACTGTCGGGGAGCTGGTTTTT,CASSPGTSGTVGELVF
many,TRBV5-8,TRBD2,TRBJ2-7,TGTGCCAGCAGCTTGCCCACTAGCGGGAGGATAAAAGAGCAGTACTTC,CASSLPTSGRIKEQYF
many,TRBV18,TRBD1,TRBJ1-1,TGTGCCAGCTCACCAGGGACAGGGAGGGTTGAAGCTTTCTTT,CASSPGTGRVEAFF
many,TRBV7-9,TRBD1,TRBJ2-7,TGTGCCAGCAGCTTGGCTACAGGGGGCCTCCTCTACGAGCAGTACTTC,CASSLATGGLLYEQYF
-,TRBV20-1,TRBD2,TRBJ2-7,TGCAGTGCAGTGGGGACTAGCGCTTCCGAGCAGTACTTC,CSAVGTSASEQYF
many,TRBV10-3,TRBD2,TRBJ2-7,TGTGCCATCAGTCCGGGACTAGCGGGGCCGGGCGAGCAGTACTTC,CAISPGLAGPGEQYF
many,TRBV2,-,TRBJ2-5,TGTGCCAGCACTAACTGGGGTTTTGCATTTTTTTCCGAACAAGAGACCCAGTACTTC,CASTNWGFAFFSEQETQYF
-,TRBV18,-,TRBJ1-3,TGTGCCAGCTCACCCGACAGTTTCTCTGGAAACACCATATATTTT,CASSPDSFSGNTIYF
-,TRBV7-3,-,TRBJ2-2,TGTGCCAGCCGGCGGAGCTCGAACACCGGGGAGCTGTTTTTT,CASRRSSNTGELFF
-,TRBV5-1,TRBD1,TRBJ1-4,TGCGCCAGCAGCCCCCAGGGGGGTGAAAAACTGTTTTTT,CASSPQGGEKLFF
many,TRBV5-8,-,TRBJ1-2,TGTGCCAGCAGCTTGAAAGGAGATGGGGTCGGTGGCTACACCTTC,CASSLKGDGVGGYTF
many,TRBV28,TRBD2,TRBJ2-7,TGTGCCAGCACCGACCGAAGCGGGAGGGTGACCTACGAGCAGTACTTC,CASTDRSGRVTYEQYF
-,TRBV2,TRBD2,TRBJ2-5,TGTGCCAGCAGTAGACTAGCGGGAGAGGGGGTTCTCCGGGAGACCCAGTACTTC,CASSRLAGEGVLRETQYF
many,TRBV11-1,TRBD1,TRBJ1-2,TGTGCCAGCAGCCCGGGGACAGAACTCTATGGCTACACCTTC,CASSPGTELYGYTF
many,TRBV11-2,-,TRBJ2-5,TGTGCCAGCAGCTCCCCGAATTTCCGGGAGACCCAGTACTTC,CASSSPNFRETQYF
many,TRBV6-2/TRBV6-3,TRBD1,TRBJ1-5,TGTGCCAGCAGTATACAGGGGGGTGGACAGCCCCAGCATTTT,CASSIQGGGQPQHF
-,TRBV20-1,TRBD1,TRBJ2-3,TGCAGTGCTCCTGCCGGGACAGGGGAAGATACGCAGTATTTT,CSAPAGTGEDTQYF
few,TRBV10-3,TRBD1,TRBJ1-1,TGTGCCACGAGACAGGGTGCCTCGGAAGCTTTCTTT,CATRQGASEAFF
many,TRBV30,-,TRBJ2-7,TGTGCCTGGAGTGTGGGGTCCTCGTTGGGTGAGCAGTACTTC,CAWSVGSSLGEQYF
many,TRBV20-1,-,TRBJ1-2,TGCAGTGCTAGAGATACCGGAAGCTATGGCTACACCTTC,CSARDTGSYGYTF
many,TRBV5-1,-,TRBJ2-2,TGCGCCAGCAGCTTGGCGGGCCTTCGGGGCGGGGAGCTGTTTTTT,CASSLAGLRGGELFF
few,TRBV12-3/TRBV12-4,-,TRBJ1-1,TGTGCCAGCAAAAGACAGCTCTTGTCTGAAGCTTTCTTT,CASKRQLLSEAFF
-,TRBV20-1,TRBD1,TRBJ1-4,TGCAGTGCTAGTAGACAGGGGGCTGGTGAAAAACTGTTTTTT,CSASRQGAGEKLFF
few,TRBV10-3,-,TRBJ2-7,TGTGCCATCAGTGATGGCATCTCCTACGAGCAGTACTTC,CAISDGISYEQYF
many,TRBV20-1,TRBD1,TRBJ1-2,TGCAGTGCTAGCGTACTATTACAGGGGGCCTCCTATGGCTACACCTTC,CSASVLLQGASYGYTF
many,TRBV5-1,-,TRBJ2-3,TGCGCCAGCAGCCCCATGAGTAACGCAGATACGCAGTATTTT,CASSPMSNADTQYF
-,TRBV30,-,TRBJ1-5,TGTGCCTGGAGCCGGGGCTCGGGCAATCAGCCCCAGCATTTT,CAWSRGSGNQPQHF
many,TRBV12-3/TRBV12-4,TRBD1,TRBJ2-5,TGTGCCAGCAGCCAATTACAGGGGGCGGGAGAGACCCAGTACTTC,CASSQLQGAGETQYF